This T cell receptor beta chain was found in a study of T cells after yellow fever vaccination (dated by TCRdb to about 2019). Looking at the study overall: Libraries from fractions with low cell numbers were prepared with the SMART-Seq v4 Ultra Low Input RNA kit. Bulk TCR alpha and beta repertoires were sequenced longitudinally to track T-cell clones before and after primary and booster YFV17D yellow fever vaccination. Two healthy male donors made up the cohort, one aged 18 to 29 years and the other aged 30 to 40 years. Blood was collected at multiple timepoints before and after primary and secondary immunization, and bulk PBMC replicates and cell subsets were isolated. Overall study results and their limits: The secondary T-cell response was found to be weaker but faster than the primary response, with a peak reached on day 5 rather than on day 15. A small fraction of clonotypes appeared in both the CD4 and CD8 compartments, likely as a result of convergent recombination. Most clones expanded after primary vaccination (about 95% of CD4 and 88% of CD8) were re-detected after the booster, suggesting that broad memory maintenance occurred. The study included only two donors, which limits how far the findings can be generalized. Because abundant contaminating clonotypes from the bulk population could be contained in FACS-sorted repertoires, computational filtering was required.

Clipping removes 8 bases from V and 4 bases from J, with 13 as the unmatched junction base count. The germline V gene gives CDR1 as ENHRY and CDR2 as SYGVKD. The CDR3 spans 17 residues, from the cysteine through the phenylalanine. The retained sequence is limited to the CDR3, 51 bases, with the frame set at the first base. Ten or more counts support this clonotype. Its target antigen remains unknown. Qualities for individual bases were not recorded, and no much larger clone is one base off. TCR cDNA was synthesized by 5'RACE template switching, through which a universal primer site and unique molecular identifiers were introduced. Priming of cDNA synthesis was performed from both the TCR alpha and TCR beta constant segments. Libraries were amplified in two PCR steps, with sample barcodes and sequencing adapters added in the second step. Sequencing of libraries was done on Illumina HiSeq 2500 (2x100 bp) or NovaSeq (2x150 bp). The published analysis was carried out like this. Reads were demultiplexed and collapsed into UMI consensus sequences with MIGEC, and V(D)J alignment was performed with MiXCR. Using edgeR on replicate PBMC samples, clonotypes were called vaccine-responding if FDR was below 0.01 and the log2 fold change was above 5 up to day 15. Bulk clonotypes were assigned CD4 or CD8 identity according to which sequenced CD4 or CD8 repertoire held them at higher abundance. The public reads were quality trimmed at Q25 with fastp and then assembled into clones with MiXCR by TCRdb, keeping productive beta chains. Each CDR3 protein appears once, grouped with its most common genes and DNA. TCRdb's processing, not the authors' own work, is the source of the V and J calls. The sample has about 120,000 distinct CDR3 sequences on record, 7.2% of them singletons. The ten largest clones represent roughly 2.5% of the sample.

What the treatment or condition label conveys for this sample: live attenuated yellow fever vaccine strain. PBMCs were isolated from peripheral blood using a standard Ficoll-Paque protocol. Dynabeads CD4 and CD8 positive selection kits were used to isolate the CD4 and CD8 T-cell fractions. TriZol was used to extract RNA from bulk PBMCs, from CD4 and CD8 fractions, and from dextramer-positive and dextramer-negative fractions. The sequencing used CD4+ T cells sorted from PBMCs, collected approximately 47 days after the first yellow fever vaccination. The rearranged segments are TRBV10-3 and TRBJ2-2; 10 bases in the junction line up with TRBD2. This clonotype originated in a man in his late teens or twenties who received the YFV17D yellow fever vaccine. The CDR3 corresponds to CAIQPMNSGGRTGELFF. The DNA is as follows: TGTGCCATCCAACCTATGAATAGCGGGGGGCGCACCGGGGAGCTGTTTTTT.